This T cell receptor beta chain is from a study of OX40 agonist ivuxolimab in advanced cancers. As for the study in general: Patients' therapy was ivuxolimab, an antibody that acts as an agonist of OX40 (CD134). Dose-escalation cases comprised hepatocellular carcinoma, melanoma, renal cell or head and neck cancer.

The CDR3 consists of 14 residues. From germline, CDR1 is SGHAT and CDR2 FQNNGV. Trimming cost V 7 bases and J 2 bases; bases outside gene matches: 5. Data came from immunoSEQ multiplex PCR; TCRdb stores just in-frame clones and leaves some out. The data contain some 74,000 clones, approximately 85% of them singletons. The cohort excluded patients with autoimmune disease history or systemic immunosuppression. Specimen: CD4+ or CD8+ T cells sorted from blood, collected in a trial of the OX40 agonist ivuxolimab. The origin of this receptor is an adult with an advanced solid tumor such as melanoma, head and neck, liver or kidney cancer. This chain joins TRBV11-2 and TRBJ2-7, with 10 bases that match TRBD2. The DNA for the CDR3 is TGTGCCAGCACCAGGACTAGCGGAACCTACGAGCAGTACTTC. Protein sequence: CASTRTSGTYEQYF.